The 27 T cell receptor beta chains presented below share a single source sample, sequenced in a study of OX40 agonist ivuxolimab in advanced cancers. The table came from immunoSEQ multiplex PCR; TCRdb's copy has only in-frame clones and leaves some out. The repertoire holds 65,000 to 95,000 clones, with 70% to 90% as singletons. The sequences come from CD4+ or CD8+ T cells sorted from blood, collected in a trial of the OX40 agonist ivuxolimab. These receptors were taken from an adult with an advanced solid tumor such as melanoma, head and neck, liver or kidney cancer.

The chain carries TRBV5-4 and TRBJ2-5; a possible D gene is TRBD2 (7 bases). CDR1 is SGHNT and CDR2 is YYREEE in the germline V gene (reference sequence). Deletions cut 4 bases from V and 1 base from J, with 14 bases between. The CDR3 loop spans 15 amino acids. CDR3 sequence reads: CASSLAGALQETQYF. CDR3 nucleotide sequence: TGTGCCAGCAGCCTGGCGGGGGCCCTCCAAGAGACCCAGTACTTC.

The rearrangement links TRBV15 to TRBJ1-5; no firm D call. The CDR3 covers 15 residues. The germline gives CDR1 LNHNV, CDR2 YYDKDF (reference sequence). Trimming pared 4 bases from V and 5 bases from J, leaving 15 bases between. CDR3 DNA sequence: TGTGCCACCAGCAAACCAGTGGCCCTTGATCAGCCCCAGCATTTT. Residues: CATSKPVALDQPQHF.

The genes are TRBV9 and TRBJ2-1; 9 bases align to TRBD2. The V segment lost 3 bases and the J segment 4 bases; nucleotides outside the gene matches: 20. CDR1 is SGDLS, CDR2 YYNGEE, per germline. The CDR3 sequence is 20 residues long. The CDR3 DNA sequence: TGTGCCAGCAGCGCCTCAGGGGCTTCCCCACTGAGCGGGAGGTACAATGAGCAGTTCTTC. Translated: CASSASGASPLSGRYNEQFF.

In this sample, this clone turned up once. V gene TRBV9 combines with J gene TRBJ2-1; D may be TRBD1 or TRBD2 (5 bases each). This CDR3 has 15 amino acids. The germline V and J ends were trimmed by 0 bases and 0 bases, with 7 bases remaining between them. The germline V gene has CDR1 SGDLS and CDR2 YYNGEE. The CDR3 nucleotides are TGTGCCAGCAGCGTAGCGGGGCTCTCCTACAATGAGCAGTTCTTC. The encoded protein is CASSVAGLSYNEQFF.

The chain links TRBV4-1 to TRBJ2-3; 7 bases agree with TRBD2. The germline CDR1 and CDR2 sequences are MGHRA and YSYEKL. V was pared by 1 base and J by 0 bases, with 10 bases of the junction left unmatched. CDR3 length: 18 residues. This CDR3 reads CASSQGVPVAGSTDTQYF. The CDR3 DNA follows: TGCGCCAGCAGCCAAGGGGTTCCGGTAGCGGGTAGCACAGATACGCAGTATTTT.

The CDR3 nucleotides are TGTGCCAGCAGCCCAAGGGGCGGGCTGTCCTACGAGCAGTACTTC. The encoded protein is CASSPRGGLSYEQYF. This chain joins TRBV27 and TRBJ2-7; TRBD1 or TRBD2 may be the D gene (5 bases each). This CDR3 is 15 amino acids long. CDR1 and CDR2 (germline): MNHEY, SMNVEV (reference sequence). V lost 6 bases and J 1 base, leaving 16 bases between the germline ends.

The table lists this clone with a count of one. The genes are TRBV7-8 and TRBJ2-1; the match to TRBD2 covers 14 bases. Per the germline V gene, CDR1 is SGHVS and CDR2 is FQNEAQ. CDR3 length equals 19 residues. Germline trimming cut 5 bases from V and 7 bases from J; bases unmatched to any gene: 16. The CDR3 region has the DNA TGTGCCAGCAGCCCGGGACTAGCGGGGGTTGCGGGGCCGCGGAATGAGCAGTTCTTC. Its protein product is CASSPGLAGVAGPRNEQFF.

CDR3 region: CASTWGTAGNTIYF. DNA for the CDR3: TGTGCCAGCACCTGGGGGACCGCTGGAAACACCATATATTTT. The rearrangement joins TRBV7-9 to TRBJ1-3; D perhaps matches TRBD1 (5 bases). This CDR3 is 14 amino acids long. Looked up from germline, CDR1 is SEHNR and CDR2 is FQNEAQ (reference sequence). V gave up 7 bases and J gave up 2 bases, with 12 bases separating them.

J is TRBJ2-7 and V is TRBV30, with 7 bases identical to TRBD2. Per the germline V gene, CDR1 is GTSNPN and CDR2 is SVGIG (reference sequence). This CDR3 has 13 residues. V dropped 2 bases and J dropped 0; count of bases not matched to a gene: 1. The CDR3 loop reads CAWSRGGSYEQYF. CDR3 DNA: TGTGCCTGGAGTCGCGGGGGCTCCTACGAGCAGTACTTC. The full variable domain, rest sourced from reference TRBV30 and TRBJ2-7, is SQTIHQWPATLVQPVGSPLSLECTVEGTSNPNLYWYRQAAGRGLQLLFYSVGIGQISSEVPQNLSASRPQDRQFILSSKKLLLSDSGFYLCAWSRGGSYEQYFGPGTRLTVT.

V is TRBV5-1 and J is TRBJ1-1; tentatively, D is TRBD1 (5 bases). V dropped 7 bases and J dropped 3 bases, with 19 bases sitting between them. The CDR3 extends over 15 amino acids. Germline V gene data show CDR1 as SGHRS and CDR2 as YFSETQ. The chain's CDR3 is CASANGAGWDTEAFF. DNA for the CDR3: TGCGCCAGCGCAAATGGGGCAGGGTGGGACACTGAAGCTTTCTTT.

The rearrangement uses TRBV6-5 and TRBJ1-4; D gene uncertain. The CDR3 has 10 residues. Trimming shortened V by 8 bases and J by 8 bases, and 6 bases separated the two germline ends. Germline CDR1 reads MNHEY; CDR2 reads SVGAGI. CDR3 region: CASSGEKLFF. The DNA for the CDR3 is TGTGCCAGCTCCGGGGAAAAACTGTTTTTT.

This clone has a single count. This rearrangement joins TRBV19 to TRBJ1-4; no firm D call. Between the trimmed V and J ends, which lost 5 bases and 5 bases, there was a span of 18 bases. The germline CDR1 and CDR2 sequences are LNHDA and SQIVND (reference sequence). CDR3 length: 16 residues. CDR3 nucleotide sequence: TGTGCCAGTAGTTCTGTAGAGTTGGGCCGAAATGAAAAACTGTTTTTT. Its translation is CASSSVELGRNEKLFF.

CDR3 sequence reads: CASSLRRTGSGAFF. CDR3 nucleotide sequence: TGTGCCAGCAGCTTAAGACGGACCGGGAGCGGAGCTTTCTTT. V gene TRBV5-4 combines with J gene TRBJ1-1; no clear D. This CDR3 region has 14 residues. The V gene lost 2 bases and the J gene lost 10 bases, with 18 bases spanning the gap. Germline loops: CDR1 SGHNT, CDR2 YYREEE (reference sequence).

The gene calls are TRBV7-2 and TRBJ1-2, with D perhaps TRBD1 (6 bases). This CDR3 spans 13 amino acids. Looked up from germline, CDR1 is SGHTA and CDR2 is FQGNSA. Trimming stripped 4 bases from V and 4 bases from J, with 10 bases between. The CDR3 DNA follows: TGTGCCAGCAGCTCCACAGGGAGCTATGGCTACACCTTC. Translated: CASSSTGSYGYTF.

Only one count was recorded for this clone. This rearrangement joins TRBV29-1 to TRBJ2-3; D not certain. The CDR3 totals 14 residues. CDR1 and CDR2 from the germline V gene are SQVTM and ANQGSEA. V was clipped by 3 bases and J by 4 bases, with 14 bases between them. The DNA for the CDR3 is TGCAGCGTTGAGGCCCCTGCAGGATCAGATACGCAGTATTTT. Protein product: CSVEAPAGSDTQYF.

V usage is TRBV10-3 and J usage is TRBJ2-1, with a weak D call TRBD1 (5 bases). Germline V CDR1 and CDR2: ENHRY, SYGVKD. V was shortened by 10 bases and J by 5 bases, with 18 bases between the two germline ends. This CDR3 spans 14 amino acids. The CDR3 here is CATRAQGWDNEQFF. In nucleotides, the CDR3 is TGTGCCACCCGAGCCCAGGGTTGGGACAATGAGCAGTTCTTC.

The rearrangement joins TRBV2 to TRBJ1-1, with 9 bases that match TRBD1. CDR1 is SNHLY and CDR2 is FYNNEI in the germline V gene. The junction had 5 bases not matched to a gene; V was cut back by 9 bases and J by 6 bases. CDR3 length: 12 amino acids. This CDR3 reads CASGRTGAEAFF. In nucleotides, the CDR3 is TGTGCCAGTGGGAGGACAGGGGCTGAAGCTTTCTTT.

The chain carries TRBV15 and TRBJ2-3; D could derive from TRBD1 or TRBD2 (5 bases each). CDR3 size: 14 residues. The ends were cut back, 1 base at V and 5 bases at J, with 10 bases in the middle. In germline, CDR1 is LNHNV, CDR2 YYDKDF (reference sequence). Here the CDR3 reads CATSRGLGEDTQYF. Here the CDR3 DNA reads TGTGCCACCAGCAGAGGGTTGGGGGAAGATACGCAGTATTTT.

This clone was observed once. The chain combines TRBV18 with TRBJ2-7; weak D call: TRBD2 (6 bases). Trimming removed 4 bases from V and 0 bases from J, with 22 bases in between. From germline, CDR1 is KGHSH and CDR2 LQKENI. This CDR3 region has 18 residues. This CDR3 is CASSLLHQSGSSSYEQYF. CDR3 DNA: TGTGCCAGCTCACTGCTACACCAAAGCGGGTCAAGCTCCTACGAGCAGTACTTC. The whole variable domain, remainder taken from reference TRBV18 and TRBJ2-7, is NAGVMQNPRHLVRRRGQEARLRCSPMKGHSHVYWYRQLPEEGLKFMVYLQKENIIDESGMPKERFSAEFPKEGPSILRIQQVVRGDSAAYFCASSLLHQSGSSSYEQYFGPGTRLTVT.

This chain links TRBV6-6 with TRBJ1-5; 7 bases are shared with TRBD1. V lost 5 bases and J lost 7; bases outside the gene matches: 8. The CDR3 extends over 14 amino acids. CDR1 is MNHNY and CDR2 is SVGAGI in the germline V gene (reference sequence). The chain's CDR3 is CASSDRVRGQPQHF. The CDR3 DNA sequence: TGTGCCAGCAGTGACAGGGTAAGAGGGCAGCCCCAGCATTTT.

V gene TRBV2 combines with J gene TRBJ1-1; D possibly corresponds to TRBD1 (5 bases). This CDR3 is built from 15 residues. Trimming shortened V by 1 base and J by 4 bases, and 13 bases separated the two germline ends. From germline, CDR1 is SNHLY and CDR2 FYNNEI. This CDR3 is CASSEVGGVGTEAFF. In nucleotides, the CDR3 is TGTGCCAGCAGTGAAGTCGGGGGAGTGGGCACTGAAGCTTTCTTT. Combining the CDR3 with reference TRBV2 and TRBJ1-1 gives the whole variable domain EPEVTQTPSHQVTQMGQEVILRCVPISNHLYFYWYRQILGQKVEFLVSFYNNEISEKSEIFDDQFSVERPDGSNFTLKIRSTKLEDSAMYFCASSEVGGVGTEAFFGQGTRLTVV.

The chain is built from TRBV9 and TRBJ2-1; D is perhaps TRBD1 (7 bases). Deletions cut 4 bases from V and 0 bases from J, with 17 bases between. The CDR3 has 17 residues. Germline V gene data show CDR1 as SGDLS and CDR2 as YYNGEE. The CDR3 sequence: CASSSRGTDSSYNEQFF. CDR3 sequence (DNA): TGTGCCAGCAGCTCCCGCGGGACAGATAGCTCCTACAATGAGCAGTTCTTC.

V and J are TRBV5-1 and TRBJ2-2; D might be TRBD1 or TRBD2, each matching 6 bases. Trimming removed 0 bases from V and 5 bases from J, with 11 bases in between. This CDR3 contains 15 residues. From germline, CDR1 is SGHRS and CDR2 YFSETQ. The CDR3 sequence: CASSLVGGVTGELFF. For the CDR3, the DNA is TGCGCCAGCAGCTTGGTCGGGGGCGTAACCGGGGAGCTGTTTTTT.

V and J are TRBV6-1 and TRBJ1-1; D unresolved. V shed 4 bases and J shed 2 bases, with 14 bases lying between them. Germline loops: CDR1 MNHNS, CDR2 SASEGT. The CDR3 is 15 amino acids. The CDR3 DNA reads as TGTGCCAGCAGTGCCCAACCCTCCATAAACACTGAAGCTTTCTTT. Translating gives CASSAQPSINTEAFF.

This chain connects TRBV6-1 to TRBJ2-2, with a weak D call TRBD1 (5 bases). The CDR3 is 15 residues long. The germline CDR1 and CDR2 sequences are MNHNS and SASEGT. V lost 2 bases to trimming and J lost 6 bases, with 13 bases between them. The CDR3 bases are TGTGCCAGCAGTGAAATTCGGACATCGGCCGGGGAGCTGTTTTTT. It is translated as CASSEIRTSAGELFF.

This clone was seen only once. CDR3: CAISKGGAQNQPQHF. In DNA, the CDR3 is TGTGCCATCAGTAAGGGAGGGGCTCAGAATCAGCCCCAGCATTTT. The rearrangement uses TRBV10-3 and TRBJ1-5; D perhaps matches TRBD1 (5 bases). V lost 5 bases, J lost 4 bases, and 15 bases lay in between. The CDR3 has 15 residues. Germline V CDR1 and CDR2: ENHRY, SYGVKD.

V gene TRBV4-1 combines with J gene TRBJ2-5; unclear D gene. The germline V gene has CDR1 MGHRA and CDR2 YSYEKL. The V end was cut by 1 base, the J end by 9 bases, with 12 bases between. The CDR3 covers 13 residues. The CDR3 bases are TGCGCCAGCAGCCAAGGGAACCGGGTGGCCCAGTACTTC. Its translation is CASSQGNRVAQYF.